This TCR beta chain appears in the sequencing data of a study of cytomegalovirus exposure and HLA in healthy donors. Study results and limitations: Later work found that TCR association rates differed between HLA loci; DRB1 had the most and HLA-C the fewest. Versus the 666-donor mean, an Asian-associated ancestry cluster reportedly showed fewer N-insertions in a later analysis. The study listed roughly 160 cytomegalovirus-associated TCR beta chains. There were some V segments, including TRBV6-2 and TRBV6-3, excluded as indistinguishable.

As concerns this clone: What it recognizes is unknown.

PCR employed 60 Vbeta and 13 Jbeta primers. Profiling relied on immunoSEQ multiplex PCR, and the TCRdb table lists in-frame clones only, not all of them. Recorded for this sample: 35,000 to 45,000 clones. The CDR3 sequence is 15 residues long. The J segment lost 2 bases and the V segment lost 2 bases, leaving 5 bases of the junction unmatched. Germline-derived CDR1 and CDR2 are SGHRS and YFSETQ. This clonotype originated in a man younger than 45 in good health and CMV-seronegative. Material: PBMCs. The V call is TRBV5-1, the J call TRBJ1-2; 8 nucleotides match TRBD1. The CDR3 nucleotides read TGCGCCAGCAGCTTAACGGACAGGGCGAACTATGGCTACACCTTC. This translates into CASSLTDRANYGYTF.